The 18 T cell receptor beta chains listed next were all sequenced from one sample in a study of response to subunit inactivated influenza vaccine. TCRdb passed the RT-PCR reads through MiXCR, listing each CDR3 protein once. The sample holds around 760,000 distinct CDR3 sequences, approximately 15% seen once. Sequences were derived from PBMCs from blood, sampled about 14 days before vaccination. These receptors were taken from a man between 50 and 59 years old who received an inactivated influenza vaccine.

This clonotype showed up just a few times. The chain uses TRBV6-5 and TRBJ2-1, with 7 bases lining up with TRBD1. From germline, CDR1 is MNHEY and CDR2 SVGAGI. The CDR3 runs to 15 residues. V trimming: 1 base; J trimming: 5 bases; junction bases outside the gene matches: 5. The CDR3: CASSYWAGTDNEQFF. CDR3 DNA sequence: TGTGCCAGCAGTTACTGGGCCGGGACAGACAATGAGCAGTTCTTC.

The chain is built from TRBV30 and TRBJ2-3; the D gene could be TRBD1 or TRBD2 (6 bases each). The length of the CDR3 is 12 residues. The germline V and J ends were trimmed by 1 base and 6 bases, with 8 bases remaining between them. Germline V gives CDR1 GTSNPN, CDR2 SVGIG (reference sequence). The CDR3: CAWSGGADTQYF. CDR3 bases: TGTGCCTGGAGTGGGGGGGCCGATACGCAGTATTTT.

This clonotype was picked up a small number of times. This chain links TRBV3-1 with TRBJ2-3, with 9 bases fitting TRBD2. The CDR3 spans 19 residues. V lost 1 base, J lost 3 bases, and 14 bases stayed unmatched. Looked up from germline, CDR1 is LGHDT and CDR2 is YNNKEL (reference sequence). CDR3 protein: CASSQVGIGLAGKTDTQYF. The DNA of the CDR3 is TGTGCCAGCAGCCAAGTCGGTATCGGGCTAGCGGGGAAGACAGATACGCAGTATTTT.

This clonotype was seen at least ten times. The CDR3 reads CASSPGSWTTVGELFF. CDR3 sequence (DNA): TGTGCCAGCAGCCCTGGCAGTTGGACAACCGTCGGGGAGCTGTTTTTT. The chain employs TRBV14 and TRBJ2-2; possible D gene TRBD1, 5 bases. The V gene lost 4 bases and the J gene lost 7 bases, with 19 bases spanning the gap. This CDR3 contains 16 residues. Germline V gene data show CDR1 as SGHDN and CDR2 as FVKESK.

The sample holds a few counts of this clonotype. The gene calls are TRBV6-2 or TRBV6-3 and TRBJ1-2; D remains ambiguous. This CDR3 has 13 residues. Deletions cut 2 bases from V and 8 bases from J, with 12 bases between. CDR1 and CDR2 from the germline V gene are MNHEY and SVGEGT. CDR3 loop: CASSYVRVGGYTF. The CDR3 bases are TGTGCCAGCAGTTACGTGAGGGTCGGCGGCTACACCTTC.

This clonotype was detected a few times. The V and J genes are TRBV5-1 and TRBJ2-1; 9 bases fit TRBD1. Germline-derived CDR1 and CDR2 are SGHRS and YFSETQ. This CDR3 is built from 15 residues. J was trimmed by 1 base and V by 6 bases; bases with no gene match: 5. The chain's CDR3 is CASKQGAPSYNEQFF. Written as DNA, the CDR3 is TGCGCCAGCAAACAGGGGGCCCCGTCCTACAATGAGCAGTTCTTC.

This clonotype was counted between two and nine times. Compared with germline, one end of the junction differs, possibly owing to a read error. This chain connects TRBV5-1 to TRBJ2-7; 10 bases are a match to TRBD1. Germline assignment: CDR1 SGHRS and CDR2 YFSETQ. This CDR3 spans 14 amino acids. DNA for the CDR3: TGCGCCAGCACCTTGGGAGGACAGGGGGACGAGCAGTACTTC. Protein sequence: CASTLGGQGDEQYF.

This clonotype turned up a few times. J is TRBJ2-1 and V is TRBV3-1, with 9 bases that match TRBD2. CDR1 is LGHDT, CDR2 YNNKEL, per germline (reference sequence). The CDR3 has 18 residues. Germline trimming cut 0 bases from V and 2 bases from J; bases unmatched to any gene: 8. The CDR3 bases are TGTGCCAGCAGCCAAGATCATTGGCGGGGGGGCACCTACAATGAGCAGTTCTTC. It codes for CASSQDHWRGGTYNEQFF.

For the CDR3, the DNA is TGCGCCAGCAGCGCGATAAACAATGAGCAGTTCTTC. This encodes CASSAINNEQFF. The chain couples TRBV5-1 to TRBJ2-1; D gene ambiguous. V was trimmed by 4 bases and J by 5 bases, leaving 7 bases between them. Germline V lookup: CDR1 SGHRS, CDR2 YFSETQ. CDR3 length equals 12 residues.

The table lists this clonotype with a few counts. The chain recombines TRBV29-1 with TRBJ2-5; perhaps TRBD1 as D (6 bases). Trimming shortened V by 8 bases and J by 1 base, and 11 bases separated the two germline ends. Germline-derived CDR1 and CDR2 are SQVTM and ANQGSEA. The CDR3 consists of 12 residues. The CDR3 bases are TGCAGCTCTGGGACAAGCCAAGAGACCCAGTACTTC. This encodes CSSGTSQETQYF.

The chain combines TRBV3-1 with TRBJ2-2; 9 bases line up with TRBD1. V dropped 4 bases and J dropped 0; count of bases not matched to a gene: 12. Germline V gives CDR1 LGHDT, CDR2 YNNKEL (reference sequence). The CDR3 has 19 amino acids. The CDR3 sequence: CASSPETDRGYPNTGELFF. DNA for the CDR3: TGTGCCAGCAGCCCGGAAACGGACAGGGGTTACCCGAACACCGGGGAGCTGTTTTTT.

J is TRBJ2-7 and V is TRBV20-1; 14 bases are a match to TRBD2. The germline V gene has CDR1 DFQATT and CDR2 SNEGSKA (reference sequence). The V and J ends lost 5 bases and 6 bases, in that order; junction bases with no gene match: 6. The CDR3 contains 14 residues. The CDR3 sequence is CSARTSGRISEQYF. In DNA form, the CDR3 reads TGCAGTGCTCGGACTAGCGGGAGGATCAGCGAGCAGTACTTC.

About this clonotype: This may arise from a read error, as a much more abundant clone is one base away. The rearrangement uses TRBV12-3 or TRBV12-4 and TRBJ2-6, with D tentatively TRBD2 (6 bases). V shed 7 bases and J shed 0 bases, with 13 bases lying between them. The CDR3 length is 16 residues. The CDR3: CASTRDGYSGANVLTF. CDR3 sequence (DNA): TGTGCCAGCACGCGGGACGGATACTCTGGGGCCAACGTCCTGACTTTC.

The chain is built from TRBV20-1 and TRBJ1-1; D not certain. The CDR3 loop spans 12 amino acids. Trimming pared 6 bases from V and 0 bases from J, leaving 8 bases between. CDR1 is DFQATT, CDR2 SNEGSKA, per germline (reference sequence). CDR3 in DNA: TGCAGTGCGCCAACTATGAACACTGAAGCTTTCTTT. Protein: CSAPTMNTEAFF.

Ten or more counts support this clonotype. The CDR3, as DNA: TGTGCCATCCTTGGAGATAGCGGGAGTTACCGAGGGTCCTACAATGAGCAGTTCTTC. Encoded protein: CAILGDSGSYRGSYNEQFF. This chain uses TRBV10-3 with TRBJ2-1, with 9 bases aligning to TRBD2. CDR1 and CDR2 (germline): ENHRY, SYGVKD. The CDR3 length is 19 residues. The junction had 18 bases not matched to a gene; V was cut back by 8 bases and J by 1 base.

This clonotype was detected many times. V is TRBV5-6 and J is TRBJ2-1, with TRBD2 identical over 7 bases. V gave up 5 bases and J gave up 5 bases; unmatched junction bases: 4. Germline V gives CDR1 SGHDT, CDR2 YYEEEE. The length of the CDR3 is 13 residues. In nucleotides, the CDR3 is TGTGCCAGCAGTCCCGCGGGGGACAATGAGCAGTTCTTC. This gives the protein CASSPAGDNEQFF.

This clonotype was picked up many times. The chain couples TRBV9 to TRBJ2-3, with D perhaps given as TRBD1 or TRBD2 (5 bases each). CDR1 is SGDLS, CDR2 YYNGEE, per germline. The germline V and J ends were trimmed by 3 bases and 1 base, with 9 bases remaining between them. The CDR3 sequence is 14 residues long. In DNA, the CDR3 is TGTGCCAGCAGCGCGGGGCTCCGCACAGATACGCAGTATTTT. Translated: CASSAGLRTDTQYF.

This chain uses TRBV7-6 with TRBJ2-2; maybe TRBD2 (5 bases). CDR3 length: 14 amino acids. The germline V gene encodes CDR1 SGHVS and CDR2 FNYEAQ. Trimming pared 4 bases from V and 1 base from J, leaving 7 bases between. The CDR3 is CASSSDWNTGELFF. The CDR3 bases are TGTGCCAGCAGCTCGGACTGGAACACCGGGGAGCTGTTTTTT.